Each of the 31 T cell receptor beta chains below was sequenced from the same sample in a study of CD8+CD57+ T cells in acquired aplastic anemia. Genomic DNA acted as the template from which TCR beta VDJ combination and CDR3 sequence profiling were carried out. MiXCR was run by TCRdb on the reads, yielding one entry per CDR3 protein. In the table there are about 180,000 distinct CDR3 sequences, roughly half of which are singletons. The specimen sequenced was sorted CD4+, CD8+, or CD8+CD57+ T cells (not recorded which) from PBMCs. The receptors were sampled from a human donor in good health.

The chain joins TRBV10-1 to TRBJ1-5, with D maybe TRBD1 (5 bases). The V end was cut by 0 bases, the J end by 5 bases, with 5 bases between. Germline CDR1 WNHNN, CDR2 SYGVQD (reference sequence). This CDR3 region has 13 residues. CDR3 in DNA: TGCGCCAGCAGTGAGTCGACAGATCAGCCCCAGCATTTT. Translating gives CASSESTDQPQHF.

This clonotype has a count of ten or more. This chain connects TRBV3-1 to TRBJ2-7, with D possibly TRBD1 on 8 matching bases. V shed 1 base and J shed 4 bases, with 14 bases lying between them. CDR3 size: 15 residues. CDR1 is LGHDT and CDR2 is YNNKEL in the germline V gene (reference sequence). This CDR3 reads CASSQVLQGGYEQYF. The CDR3, as DNA: TGTGCCAGCAGCCAAGTTTTACAGGGGGGGTACGAGCAGTACTTC.

This clonotype was recorded at least ten times. J is TRBJ2-7 and V is TRBV6-5, with TRBD2 matching over 7 bases. This CDR3 region has 16 residues. The germline CDR1 and CDR2 sequences are MNHEY and SVGAGI. Germline trimming cut 0 bases from V and 4 bases from J; bases unmatched to any gene: 9. The CDR3 region has the DNA TGTGCCAGCAGTTACTCGGCTGCCGGGAGGTATTACGAGCAGTACTTC. Its translation: CASSYSAAGRYYEQYF.

This chain connects TRBV9 to TRBJ1-5; D call uncertain. This CDR3 has 12 residues. Germline CDR1 and CDR2: SGDLS and YYNGEE. Trimming took 3 bases from V and 4 from J, leaving 5 bases between them. This CDR3 is CASSGLNQPQHF. Written as DNA, the CDR3 is TGTGCCAGCAGCGGACTGAATCAGCCCCAGCATTTT.

This clonotype has a handful of counts. V gene TRBV25-1 combines with J gene TRBJ1-2; TRBD1 is a possible D gene (6 bases). Germline lookup yields CDR1 MGHDK and CDR2 SYGVNS. Trimming stripped 6 bases from V and 8 bases from J, with 13 bases between. This CDR3 is 12 amino acids long. The CDR3: CASRDSERGYTF. The CDR3 bases are TGTGCCAGCAGGGACAGCGAAAGGGGCTACACCTTC.

The V gene is TRBV20-1, the J gene TRBJ1-1; D unclear. Trimming left V 6 bases short and J 0 bases short, with 11 bases between. This CDR3 has 13 residues. In germline, CDR1 is DFQATT, CDR2 SNEGSKA (reference sequence). This chain's CDR3 is CSAFGGMNTEAFF. CDR3 DNA sequence: TGCAGTGCGTTTGGCGGGATGAACACTGAAGCTTTCTTT.

This clonotype was detected ten times or more. The V gene is TRBV5-1, the J gene TRBJ2-1; D may be TRBD1 (6 bases). The CDR3 contains 16 residues. V lost 0 bases to trimming and J lost 1 base, with 11 bases between them. CDR1 is SGHRS and CDR2 is YFSETQ in the germline V gene. The CDR3 DNA sequence: TGCGCCAGCAGCTTGGAAGGACAGAATTCCTACAATGAGCAGTTCTTC. It is translated as CASSLEGQNSYNEQFF.

V is TRBV10-3 and J is TRBJ1-1, with 8 bases identical to TRBD1. The CDR3 length is 16 residues. Unmatched junction bases numbered 12, after V lost 3 bases and J lost 6 bases. CDR1 and CDR2 (germline): ENHRY, SYGVKD. The CDR3 sequence is CAISEEQGDASSEAFF. In nucleotides, the CDR3 is TGTGCCATCAGTGAAGAACAGGGGGATGCGTCTTCTGAAGCTTTCTTT.

This clonotype was detected ten times or more. This chain links TRBV19 with TRBJ2-1, with D unresolved. This CDR3 has 12 amino acids. From germline, CDR1 is LNHDA and CDR2 SQIVND (reference sequence). Between the trimmed V and J ends, which lost 5 bases and 9 bases, there was a span of 11 bases. The CDR3 here is CASSLGELEQFF. DNA for the CDR3: TGTGCCAGTAGTCTAGGAGAGCTTGAGCAGTTCTTC.

CDR3 region: CATSDSGQNEQFF. The DNA of the CDR3 is TGTGCCACCAGTGATTCGGGACAAAATGAGCAGTTCTTC. V usage is TRBV24-1 and J usage is TRBJ2-1, with a possible D match to TRBD1 (6 bases). This CDR3 is 13 amino acids long. V lost 2 bases, J lost 7 bases, and 8 bases lay in between. The germline V gene has CDR1 KGHDR and CDR2 SFDVKD.

This clonotype was observed many times. The genes are TRBV14 and TRBJ2-7; D is uncertain. CDR1 is SGHDN and CDR2 is FVKESK in the germline V gene. The ends were cut back, 4 bases at V and 5 bases at J, with 12 bases in the middle. The CDR3 runs 13 residues. The CDR3 region is CASSPGLGNEQYF. The CDR3 coding sequence is TGTGCCAGCAGCCCCGGCCTTGGGAACGAGCAGTACTTC.

Points on this clonotype: Possible read error: a much larger clone is one base away. The chain uses TRBV12-3 or TRBV12-4 and TRBJ2-7, with 12 bases identical to TRBD2. The CDR3 sequence is 14 residues long. J was trimmed by 7 bases and V by 7 bases; bases with no gene match: 8. CDR3 sequence (DNA): TGTGCCAGCACCCTAGCGGGAGGGGGAAATGAGCAGTACTTC. This encodes CASTLAGGGNEQYF.

The chain has TRBV15 and TRBJ2-1; weak D call: TRBD1 (6 bases). The germline CDR1 and CDR2 sequences are LNHNV and YYDKDF (reference sequence). The germline V and J ends were trimmed by 0 bases and 4 bases, with 10 bases remaining between them. This CDR3 is 15 amino acids long. CDR3 region: CATSRDRGQYNEQFF. The DNA for the CDR3 is TGTGCCACCAGCAGAGATCGAGGACAGTACAATGAGCAGTTCTTC.

This clonotype was observed a handful of times. The genes are TRBV10-2 and TRBJ2-7; TRBD2 matches 12 bases. CDR3 size: 17 residues. With 2 bases clipped from V and 4 bases from J, the junction kept 9 bases outside the gene matches. Germline V gene data show CDR1 as WSHSY and CDR2 as SAAADI. The CDR3 DNA sequence: TGCGCCAGCAGTGAGAGTCTAGCGGGAGGGCCTAAGTACGAGCAGTACTTC. Translating it yields CASSESLAGGPKYEQYF.

The chain couples TRBV29-1 to TRBJ1-1; D gene ambiguous. Looked up from germline, CDR1 is SQVTM and CDR2 is ANQGSEA. The length of the CDR3 is 11 residues. Trimming shortened V by 2 bases and J by 6 bases, and 7 bases separated the two germline ends. CDR3: CSVESLAEAFF. DNA of the CDR3: TGCAGCGTTGAAAGTTTGGCTGAAGCTTTCTTT.

V is TRBV6-1 and J is TRBJ1-1; possibly TRBD1 for D (6 bases). This CDR3 has 12 amino acids. V lost 7 bases and J lost 8, with 14 bases in between. Per the germline V gene, CDR1 is MNHNS and CDR2 is SASEGT. The CDR3 DNA reads TGTGCCAGCAACACTCCGGGACAAGAAGCTTTCTTT. It encodes CASNTPGQEAFF.

This chain joins TRBV20-1 and TRBJ2-7; 11 bases agree with TRBD2. This CDR3 is 14 amino acids long. V lost 5 bases, J lost 3 bases, and 6 bases stayed unmatched. Germline assignment: CDR1 DFQATT and CDR2 SNEGSKA (reference sequence). CDR3 nucleotides: TGCAGTGCTCGTACTAGCGGGGGAATCTACGAGCAGTACTTC. Its protein product is CSARTSGGIYEQYF.

This clonotype was recorded at least ten times. This sequence joins TRBV4-1 and TRBJ2-7; weak D call: TRBD2 (7 bases). The ends were cut back, 3 bases at V and 3 bases at J, with 21 bases in the middle. Germline CDR1 MGHRA, CDR2 YSYEKL. The CDR3 has 17 residues. CDR3 sequence: CASSQRGEASGNYEQYF. Written as DNA, the CDR3 is TGCGCCAGCAGCCAGAGGGGGGAGGCTAGCGGAAACTACGAGCAGTACTTC.

This clonotype was counted many times. CDR3 protein: CASSAVRERDSRVYF. The CDR3 DNA is TGTGCCAGCAGTGCCGTTAGGGAACGGGACTCCAGGGTGTACTTC. The rearrangement links TRBV6-1 to TRBJ2-7, with D maybe TRBD2 (6 bases). The CDR3 consists of 15 residues. CDR1 and CDR2 (germline): MNHNS, SASEGT. V was cut by 4 bases and J by 12 bases, with 25 bases left in between.

This clonotype was detected ten times or more. The V gene is TRBV7-8, the J gene TRBJ2-7, with 8 bases fitting TRBD1. V lost 0 bases to trimming and J lost 6 bases; unmatched junction nucleotides: 7. The germline V gene has CDR1 SGHVS and CDR2 FQNEAQ. This CDR3 spans 15 amino acids. The DNA for the CDR3 is TGTGCCAGCAGCTTAGCTCTGTCCGGGACAGGCGAGCAGTACTTC. This translates into CASSLALSGTGEQYF.

This sequence joins TRBV7-8 and TRBJ1-1; D is undetermined. The CDR3 is 14 residues long. Trimming removed 3 bases from V and 0 bases from J, with 8 bases in between. The germline V gene has CDR1 SGHVS and CDR2 FQNEAQ. The chain's CDR3 is CASSFGVMNTEAFF. The DNA of the CDR3 is TGTGCCAGCAGCTTTGGGGTCATGAACACTGAAGCTTTCTTT. Variable domain in full (rest from reference TRBV7-8 and TRBJ1-1): GAGVSQSPRYKVAKRGQDVALRCDPISGHVSLFWYQQALGQGPEFLTYFQNEAQLDKSGLPSDRFFAERPEGSVSTLKIQRTQQEDSAVYLCASSFGVMNTEAFFGQGTRLTVV.

The chain carries TRBV25-1 and TRBJ1-4, with D unclear. CDR3 length equals 15 residues. Germline-derived CDR1 and CDR2 are MGHDK and SYGVNS. V lost 1 base and J 6 bases, leaving 12 bases between the germline ends. Here the CDR3 DNA reads TGTGCCAGCAGTGAATTAGAGGGTCGCGATGAAAAACTGTTTTTT. Its translation: CASSELEGRDEKLFF.

V and J are TRBV5-1 and TRBJ2-3; 7 bases agree with TRBD2. The germline V gene has CDR1 SGHRS and CDR2 YFSETQ. Unmatched junction bases numbered 10, after V lost 4 bases and J lost 2 bases. The CDR3 extends over 16 amino acids. The CDR3 sequence is CASSDPSRGNTDTQYF. The CDR3 DNA is TGCGCCAGCAGCGATCCCTCGCGGGGGAACACAGATACGCAGTATTTT.

The rearrangement joins TRBV7-2 to TRBJ2-5; possible D gene TRBD1, 6 bases. Germline V CDR1 and CDR2: SGHTA, FQGNSA. This CDR3 region has 13 residues. V was shortened by 5 bases and J by 1 base, with 8 bases between the two germline ends. The CDR3 DNA reads TGTGCCAGCAGCGTGGACAGCCAAGAGACCCAGTACTTC. This encodes CASSVDSQETQYF.

In its sample, this clonotype was seen a few times. The chain couples TRBV12-1 to TRBJ2-1; the DNA was not compared with TRBD2, the D call given in the table. TRBV12-1 has pseudogene status. The CDR3 spans 14 residues. Here the CDR3 reads CASSFLGLYNEQFF. CDR3 in DNA: TGTGCCAGCAGCTTCCTTGGACTATACAATGAGCAGTTCTTC.

This chain joins TRBV4-2 and TRBJ1-6; unclear D gene. Germline lookup yields CDR1 LGHNA and CDR2 YNFKEQ. With 0 bases removed from V and 13 bases from J, the gap between germline ends came to 7 bases. The CDR3 length is 12 residues. As DNA, the CDR3 is TGTGCCAGCAGCCAAGAGAGATTGCCCCTCCACTTT. It specifies CASSQERLPLHF.

This clonotype was counted ten times or more. This chain connects TRBV5-6 to TRBJ2-3; possibly TRBD2 for D (6 bases). Germline CDR1 is SGHDT and CDR2 is YYEEEE. V lost 4 bases and J lost 6, with 15 bases in between. This CDR3 region has 14 residues. The CDR3 loop is CASSLTSIEDTQYF. CDR3 in DNA: TGTGCCAGCAGCCTGACTAGTATCGAGGATACGCAGTATTTT.

This clonotype was observed at least ten times. As DNA, the CDR3 is TGTGCCAGCACCAGGGCAGGGGGCGAGACCCAGTACTTC. The encoded protein is CASTRAGGETQYF. This rearrangement joins TRBV5-4 to TRBJ2-5, with 8 bases fitting TRBD1. This CDR3 is 13 amino acids long. Trimming at V came to 6 bases and at J to 5 bases, leaving 6 bases not matched to a gene. Germline V gene sequence: CDR1 SGHNT, CDR2 YYREEE (reference sequence).

This clonotype has a single count. It may be a read error: a sequence one base away is much more abundant. V usage is TRBV5-5 and J usage is TRBJ2-7; perhaps TRBD2 as D (7 bases). The CDR3 is made up of 14 amino acids. Germline V gene sequence: CDR1 SGHKS, CDR2 YYEKEE (reference sequence). Here the CDR3 reads CASSLRGADYEQHF. CDR3 bases: TGTGCCAGCAGCTTACGGGGGGCGGACTACGAGCAGCACTTC.

This chain connects TRBV6-1 to TRBJ2-1, with 10 bases lining up with TRBD1. The V gene end was trimmed by 6 bases and the J gene end by 4 bases; junction bases not matched to a gene: 6. CDR3 size: 15 residues. CDR1 and CDR2 from the germline V gene are MNHNS and SASEGT. CDR3 nucleotide sequence: TGTGCCAGCAGGCGACAGGGGGCGCCTTACAATGAGCAGTTCTTC. Amino acids: CASRRQGAPYNEQFF.

Details on this clonotype: This sequence may be a read error, since a much larger clone differs from it by one base. The chain links TRBV19 to TRBJ2-4, with a possible D match to TRBD1 (6 bases). The CDR3 spans 16 residues. Trimming removed 3 bases at V and 2 bases at J, with 14 bases between. Per the germline V gene, CDR1 is LNHDA and CDR2 is SQIVND (reference sequence). This chain's CDR3 is CASSIPGVGSKNIQYF. The CDR3 coding sequence is TGTGCCAGTAGTATCCCAGGGGTCGGATCCAAAAACATTCAGTACTTC. Based on the CDR3 plus reference TRBV19 and TRBJ2-4, the full variable domain is DGGITQSPKYLFRKEGQNVTLSCEQNLNHDAMYWYRQDPGQGLRLIYYSQIVNDFQKGDIAEGYSVSREKKESFPLTVTSAQKNPTAFYLCASSIPGVGSKNIQYFGAGTRLSVL.